Sequencing of this T cell receptor beta chain was carried out in a study of blood T cell repertoires in COVID-19. Across the study: Material from acute and convalescent COVID-19 was sourced from the United States, Italy and Spain. T cells, B-cell-depleted T cells, or PBMCs supplied cDNA or gDNA.

Germline loops: CDR1 SNHLY, CDR2 FYNNEI. Trimming took off 6 bases at V and 6 bases at J, with 14 bases between the two ends. CDR3 length: 14 amino acids. Original processing methods: Nucleated cell number was recorded as an estimate derived from reference gene primer amplification. The table came from immunoSEQ multiplex PCR; TCRdb's copy has only in-frame clones and leaves some out. V, J and clone size are taken as reported in that table, and D and trimming were inferred from the DNA itself. There are about 6,800 clones in the sample; around 85% occur only once, and about a sixth lies in the top ten.

The rearrangement links TRBV2 to TRBJ2-2; tentatively, D is TRBD2 (6 bases). This TCR derives from a human donor in a cohort sampled during active COVID-19. The source material was peripheral blood. CDR3 bases: TGTGCCAGCAGGATCGAGACTAGTCCCGGGGAGCTGTTTTTT. Amino acids: CASRIETSPGELFF. The whole variable domain, remainder taken from reference TRBV2 and TRBJ2-2, is EPEVTQTPSHQVTQMGQEVILRCVPISNHLYFYWYRQILGQKVEFLVSFYNNEISEKSEIFDDQFSVERPDGSNFTLKIRSTKLEDSAMYFCASRIETSPGELFFGEGSRLTVL.